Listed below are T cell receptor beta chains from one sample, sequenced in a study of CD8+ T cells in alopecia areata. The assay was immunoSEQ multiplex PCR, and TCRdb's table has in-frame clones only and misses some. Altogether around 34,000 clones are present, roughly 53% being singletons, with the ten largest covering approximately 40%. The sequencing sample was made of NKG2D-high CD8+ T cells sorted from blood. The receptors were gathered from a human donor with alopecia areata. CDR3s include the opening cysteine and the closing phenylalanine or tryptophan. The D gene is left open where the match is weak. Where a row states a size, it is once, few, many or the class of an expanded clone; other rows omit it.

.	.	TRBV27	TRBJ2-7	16	CASSLYEGRSSYEQYF	TGTGCCAGCAGTTTATATGAGGGGAGGAGCTCCTACGAGCAGTACTTC
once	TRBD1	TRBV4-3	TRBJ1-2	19	CASSQAGTQTGGANYGYTF	TGCGCCAGCAGCCAAGCGGGAACTCAGACAGGGGGCGCGAACTATGGCTACACCTTC
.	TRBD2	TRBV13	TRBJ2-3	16	CASSPRKRGGTDTQYF	TGTGCCAGCAGCCCCCGAAAGCGGGGGGGCACAGATACGCAGTATTTT
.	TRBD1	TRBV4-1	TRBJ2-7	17	CASSLLDSPGQPYEQYF	TGCGCCAGCAGCCTCTTGGACTCCCCGGGACAGCCGTACGAGCAGTACTTC
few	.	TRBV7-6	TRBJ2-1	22	CASSLTQAPRTFRVGGENEQFF	TGTGCCAGCAGCTTAACCCAGGCCCCACGGACATTTAGAGTCGGTGGGGAGAATGAGCAGTTCTTC
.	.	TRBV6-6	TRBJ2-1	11	CASSSSREQFF	TGTGCCAGCAGTTCCTCCAGGGAGCAGTTCTTC
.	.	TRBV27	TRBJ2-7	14	CASSFAYRVGEQYF	TGTGCCAGCAGTTTCGCTTACAGGGTTGGGGAGCAGTACTTC
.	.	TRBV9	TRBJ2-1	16	CASSASRSPRSGEQFF	TGTGCCAGCAGCGCCTCACGGTCCCCGAGGAGTGGTGAGCAGTTCTTC
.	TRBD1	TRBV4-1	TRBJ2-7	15	CASSLRQGGWDEQYF	TGCGCCAGCAGCTTAAGACAGGGTGGATGGGACGAGCAGTACTTC
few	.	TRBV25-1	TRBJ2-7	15	CASSDQGLIPYEQYF	TGTGCCAGCAGTGACCAAGGACTGATCCCCTACGAGCAGTACTTC
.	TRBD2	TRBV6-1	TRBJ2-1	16	CASSERRGSGMGEQFF	TGTGCCAGCAGTGAACGGAGAGGTAGCGGGATGGGGGAGCAGTTCTTC
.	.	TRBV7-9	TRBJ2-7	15	CASSFPPGRIYEQYF	TGTGCCAGCAGCTTCCCTCCCGGAAGGATCTACGAGCAGTACTTC
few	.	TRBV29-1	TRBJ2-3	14	CSVEGRGRTDTQYF	TGCAGCGTTGAGGGGCGGGGTCGCACAGATACGCAGTATTTT
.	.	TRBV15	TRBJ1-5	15	CATSGESYSNQPQHF	TGTGCCACCAGTGGGGAGAGTTATAGCAATCAGCCCCAGCATTTT
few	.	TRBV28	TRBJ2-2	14	CASSLRKRTGELFF	TGTGCCAGCAGTTTACGGAAGCGGACCGGGGAGCTGTTTTTT
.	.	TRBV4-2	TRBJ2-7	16	CASSQGQASPRDEQYF	TGTGCCAGCAGCCAGGGTCAAGCGTCCCCGAGGGACGAGCAGTACTTC
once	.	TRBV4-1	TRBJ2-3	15	CASSQDWGVSDTQYF	TGCGCCAGCAGCCAAGATTGGGGGGTTTCAGATACGCAGTATTTT
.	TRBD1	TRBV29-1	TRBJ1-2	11	CSVEDRAGYTF	TGCAGCGTTGAGGACAGGGCGGGCTACACCTTC
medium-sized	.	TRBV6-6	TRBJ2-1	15	CASSLEDSRYNEQFF	TGTGCCAGCAGTTTGGAGGACAGTCGCTACAATGAGCAGTTCTTC
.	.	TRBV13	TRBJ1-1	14	CASSLVSLNTEAFF	TGTGCCAGCAGCTTAGTTTCACTCAACACTGAAGCTTTCTTT
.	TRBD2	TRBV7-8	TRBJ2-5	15	CASTFKAGYQETQYF	TGTGCCAGCACATTCAAAGCGGGGTACCAAGAGACCCAGTACTTC
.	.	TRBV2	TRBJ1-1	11	CASTSNTEAFF	TGTGCCAGCACCTCGAACACTGAAGCTTTCTTT
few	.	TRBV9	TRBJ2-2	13	CASSVTDAGELFF	TGTGCCAGCAGCGTAACCGACGCCGGGGAGCTGTTTTTT
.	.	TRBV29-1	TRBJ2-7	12	CSVEGTSYEQYF	TGCAGCGTTGAGGGGACATCCTACGAGCAGTACTTC
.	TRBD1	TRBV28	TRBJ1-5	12	CASSLGTGLQHF	TGTGCCAGCAGTTTAGGGACAGGATTGCAGCATTTT
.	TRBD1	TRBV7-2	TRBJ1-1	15	CASSYRDSLNTEAFF	TGTGCCAGCAGCTACCGGGACAGCCTGAACACTGAAGCTTTCTTT
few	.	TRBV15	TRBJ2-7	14	CATSRAGNYYEQYF	TGTGCCACCAGCAGAGCCGGGAACTACTACGAGCAGTACTTC
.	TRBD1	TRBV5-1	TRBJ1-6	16	CASSPRDRGGYSPLHF	TGCGCCAGCAGCCCCCGGGACAGGGGAGGTTATTCACCCCTCCACTTT
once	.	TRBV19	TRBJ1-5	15	CASSVSNGGNQPQHF	TGTGCCAGTAGCGTCAGTAATGGGGGCAATCAGCCCCAGCATTTT
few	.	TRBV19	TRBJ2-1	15	CASSIDATIYNEQFF	TGTGCCAGTAGTATAGACGCGACTATTTACAATGAGCAGTTCTTC
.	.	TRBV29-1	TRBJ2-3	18	CSVRGPTWREGFTDTQYF	TGCAGCGTTCGTGGGCCGACATGGCGGGAAGGGTTCACAGATACGCAGTATTTT
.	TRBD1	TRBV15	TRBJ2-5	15	CATTGEQGLQETQYF	TGTGCCACGACAGGGGAGCAAGGGCTACAAGAGACCCAGTACTTC
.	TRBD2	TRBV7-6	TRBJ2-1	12	CASSGLAMEQFF	TGTGCCAGCAGCGGACTAGCGATGGAGCAGTTCTTC
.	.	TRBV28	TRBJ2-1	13	CASSERSYNEQFF	TGTGCCAGCAGTGAACGCTCCTACAATGAGCAGTTCTTC
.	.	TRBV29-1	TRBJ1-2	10	CSVDLYGYTF	TGCAGCGTTGACCTTTATGGCTACACCTTC
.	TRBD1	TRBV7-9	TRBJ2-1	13	CASRTTGVDEQFF	TGTGCCAGCAGAACAACAGGGGTGGATGAGCAGTTCTTC
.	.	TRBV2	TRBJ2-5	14	CASSEMAYQETQYF	TGTGCCAGCAGTGAAATGGCATATCAAGAGACCCAGTACTTC
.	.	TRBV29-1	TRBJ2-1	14	CSAHGGRSYNEQFF	TGCAGCGCCCACGGGGGTCGATCCTACAATGAGCAGTTCTTC
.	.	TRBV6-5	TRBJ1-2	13	CASSYGQFDGYTF	TGTGCCAGCAGTTATGGACAGTTTGATGGCTACACCTTC
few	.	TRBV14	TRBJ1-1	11	CASSLNAEAFF	TGTGCCAGCAGCTTGAATGCTGAAGCTTTCTTT
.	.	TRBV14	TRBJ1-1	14	CASSQDRRYTEAFF	TGTGCCAGCAGCCAAGACCGAAGATACACTGAAGCTTTCTTT
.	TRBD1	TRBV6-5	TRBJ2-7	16	CASSYSQGSMSYEQYF	TGTGCCAGCAGTTACTCACAGGGGTCTATGTCCTACGAGCAGTACTTC
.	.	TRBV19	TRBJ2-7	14	CASSTGHIAYEQYF	TGTGCCAGTAGTACGGGACATATTGCCTACGAGCAGTACTTC
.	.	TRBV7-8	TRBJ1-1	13	CASSSGPPTEAFF	TGTGCCAGCAGCTCGGGCCCTCCCACTGAAGCTTTCTTT
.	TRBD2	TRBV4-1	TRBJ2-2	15	CASRVRGGNTGELFF	TGCGCCAGCAGAGTGCGGGGGGGCAACACCGGGGAGCTGTTTTTT
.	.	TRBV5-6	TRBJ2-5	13	CASSLAIQETQYF	TGTGCCAGCAGCTTGGCGATCCAAGAGACCCAGTACTTC
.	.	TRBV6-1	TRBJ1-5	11	CASSSYQPQHF	TGTGCCAGCAGTTCCTATCAGCCCCAGCATTTT
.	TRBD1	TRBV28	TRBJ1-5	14	CAIPGQGAGQPQHF	TGTGCCATCCCGGGACAGGGGGCCGGACAGCCCCAGCATTTT
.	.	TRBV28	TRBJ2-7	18	CASSLRRKTPGLNYEQYF	TGTGCCAGCAGTTTACGGAGGAAGACTCCGGGACTTAACTACGAGCAGTACTTC
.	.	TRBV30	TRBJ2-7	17	CAWSGDYASGMGYEQYF	TGTGCCTGGAGTGGTGATTACGCGTCAGGGATGGGCTACGAGCAGTACTTC
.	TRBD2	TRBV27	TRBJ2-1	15	CASSFGLAVNNEQFF	TGTGCCAGCAGTTTTGGACTAGCGGTGAACAATGAGCAGTTCTTC
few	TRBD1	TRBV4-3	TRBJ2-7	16	CASSLERTGGRYEQYF	TGCGCCAGCAGCCTCGAGCGGACAGGGGGGCGTTACGAGCAGTACTTC
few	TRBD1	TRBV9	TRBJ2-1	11	CASSPGGVQFF	TGTGCCAGCAGCCCAGGGGGCGTGCAGTTCTTC
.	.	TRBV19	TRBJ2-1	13	CASSLGTGNEQFF	TGTGCCAGTAGTCTAGGCACTGGGAATGAGCAGTTCTTC
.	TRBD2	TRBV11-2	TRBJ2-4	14	CASSSTSGVNIQYF	TGTGCCAGCAGCTCAACTAGCGGGGTTAACATTCAGTACTTC
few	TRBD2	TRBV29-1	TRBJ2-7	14	CSVRSGGRGYEQYF	TGCAGCGTCCGAAGCGGGGGGCGCGGGTACGAGCAGTACTTC
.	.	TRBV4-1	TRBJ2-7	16	CASSQGGVSRYYEQYF	TGCGCCAGCAGCCAAGGGGGAGTCTCCAGATACTACGAGCAGTACTTC
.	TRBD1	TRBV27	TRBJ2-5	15	CASSLRTRGQETQYF	TGTGCCAGCAGTTTACGGACCAGGGGGCAAGAGACCCAGTACTTC
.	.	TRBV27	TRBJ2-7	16	CASSIKTTGLFYEQYF	TGTGCCAGCAGCATAAAAACGACAGGACTTTTCTACGAGCAGTACTTC